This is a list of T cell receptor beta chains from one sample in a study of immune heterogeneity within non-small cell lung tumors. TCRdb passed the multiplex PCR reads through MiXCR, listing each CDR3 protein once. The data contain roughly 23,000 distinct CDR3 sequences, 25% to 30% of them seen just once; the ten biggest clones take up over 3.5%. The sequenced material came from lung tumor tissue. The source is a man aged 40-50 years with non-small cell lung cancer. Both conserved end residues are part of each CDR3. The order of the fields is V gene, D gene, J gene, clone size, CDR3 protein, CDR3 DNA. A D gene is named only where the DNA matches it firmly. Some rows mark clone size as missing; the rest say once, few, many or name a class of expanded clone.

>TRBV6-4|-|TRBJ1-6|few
CASSAQLGSPLHF
TGTGCCAGCAGTGCCCAACTTGGCTCACCCCTCCACTTT
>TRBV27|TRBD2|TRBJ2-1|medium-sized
CASSDYIGTSGRKNEQFF
TGTGCCAGCAGTGATTACATCGGGACTAGCGGGAGGAAGAATGAGCAGTTCTTC
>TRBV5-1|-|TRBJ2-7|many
CASSNGGEQYF
TGCGCCAGCTCCAACGGGGGCGAGCAGTACTTC
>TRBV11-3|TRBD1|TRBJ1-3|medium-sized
CASSLDHRGDSGNTIYF
TGTGCCAGCAGCTTAGATCACAGGGGCGACTCTGGAAACACCATATATTTT
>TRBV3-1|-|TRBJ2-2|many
CASMKGGLGTGELFF
TGTGCCAGCATGAAGGGGGGGCTCGGCACCGGGGAGCTGTTTTTT
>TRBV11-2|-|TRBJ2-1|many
CASSKTHEQFF
TGTGCCAGCAGCAAGACGCATGAGCAGTTCTTC
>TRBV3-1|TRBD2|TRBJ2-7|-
CASSQDPRLAARQYF
TGTGCCAGCAGCCAAGATCCCAGACTAGCGGCTAGGCAGTACTTC
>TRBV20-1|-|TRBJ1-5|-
CSATGTNSNQPQHF
TGCAGTGCTACCGGGACAAATAGCAATCAGCCCCAGCATTTT
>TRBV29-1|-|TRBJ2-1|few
CSVVDGEQFF
TGCAGCGTTGTCGACGGGGAGCAGTTCTTC
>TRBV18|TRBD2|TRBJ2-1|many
CASSPAGLAAGKEQFF
TGTGCCAGCTCACCCGCGGGACTAGCGGCTGGAAAGGAGCAGTTCTTC
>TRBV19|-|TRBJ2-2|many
CASLQWTGELFF
TGTGCCAGTTTACAGTGGACCGGGGAGCTGTTTTTT
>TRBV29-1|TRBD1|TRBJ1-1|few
CSVGEGARTEAFF
TGCAGCGTTGGCGAGGGGGCGAGGACTGAAGCTTTCTTT
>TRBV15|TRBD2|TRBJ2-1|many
CATSRGGTSGLNEQFF
TGTGCCACCAGCAGAGGGGGGACTAGCGGGCTGAATGAGCAGTTCTTC
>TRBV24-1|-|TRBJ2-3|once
CATSDGSQGTATQYF
TGTGCCACCAGTGATGGGTCGCAGGGCACAGCTACGCAGTATTTT
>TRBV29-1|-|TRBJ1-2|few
CSVGERGGYTF
TGCAGCGTTGGAGAGAGGGGTGGCTACACCTTC
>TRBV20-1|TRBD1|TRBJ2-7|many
CSVRGSTSDSYEQYF
TGCAGCGTCAGGGGGAGCACGTCCGACTCCTACGAGCAGTACTTC
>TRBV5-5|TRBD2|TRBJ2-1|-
CASSGTSDNEQFF
TGTGCCAGCAGCGGAACTAGCGACAATGAGCAGTTCTTC
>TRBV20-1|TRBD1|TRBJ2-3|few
CSLIPTGGAYTQYF
TGCAGTCTTATACCGACAGGGGGCGCGTATACGCAGTATTTT
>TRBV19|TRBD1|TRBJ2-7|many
CAKGVGTGGDKSYEQYF
TGTGCCAAGGGGGTGGGGACAGGGGGCGATAAATCCTACGAGCAGTACTTC
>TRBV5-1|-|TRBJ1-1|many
CASSLGWTNTEAFF
TGCGCCAGCAGCTTGGGCTGGACAAACACGGAGGCTTTCTTT
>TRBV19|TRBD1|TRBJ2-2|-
CASRQTPGQRTTRGIVGTGELFF
TGTGCCAGTAGGCAGACACCGGGACAGAGGACAACCAGAGGGATTGTAGGCACCGGGGAGCTGTTTTTT
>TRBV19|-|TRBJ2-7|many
CASSIGARGYEQYF
TGTGCCAGTAGTATAGGCGCCAGGGGTTACGAGCAGTACTTC
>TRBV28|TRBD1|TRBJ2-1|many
CASSLSGTGGNEQFF
TGTGCCAGCAGTTTATCCGGGACAGGGGGCAATGAGCAGTTCTTC
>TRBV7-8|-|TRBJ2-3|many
CASRRDTDTQYF
TGTGCCAGCAGGCGGGACACAGATACGCAGTATTTT
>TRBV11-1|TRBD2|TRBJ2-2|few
CASSLLAGDTGELFF
TGTGCCAGCAGCTTACTAGCGGGAGACACCGGGGAGCTGTTTTTT
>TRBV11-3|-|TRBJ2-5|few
CASSLGLSEETQYF
TGTGCCAGCAGCTTAGGTCTCAGCGAAGAGACCCAGTACTTC
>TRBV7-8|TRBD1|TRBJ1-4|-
CASSSSGTGQKLFF
TGTGCCAGCAGCTCCTCCGGGACAGGGCAAAAACTGTTTTTT
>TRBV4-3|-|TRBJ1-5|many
CASSQDRLRTDQPQHF
TGCGCCAGCAGCCAAGATCGCCTAAGAACCGATCAGCCCCAGCATTTT
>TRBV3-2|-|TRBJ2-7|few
CASSQWDVGSYEQYF
TGTGCCAGCAGCCAATGGGACGTCGGCTCCTACGAGCAGTACTTC
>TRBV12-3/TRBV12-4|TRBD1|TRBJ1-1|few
CASSATGTSEAFF
TGTGCCAGCAGTGCGACAGGGACTTCTGAAGCTTTCTTT
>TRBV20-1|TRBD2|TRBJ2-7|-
CSAPGGAGGPYEQYF
TGCAGTGCCCCGGGCGGAGCGGGAGGGCCCTACGAGCAGTACTTC
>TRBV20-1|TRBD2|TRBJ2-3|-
CSARDRFLREGADTQYF
TGCAGTGCTAGAGATCGGTTTTTACGGGAGGGAGCAGATACGCAGTATTTT
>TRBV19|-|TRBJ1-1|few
CASSGRLGQSSTEAFF
TGTGCCAGTAGTGGGCGCCTAGGACAGTCGAGCACTGAAGCTTTCTTT
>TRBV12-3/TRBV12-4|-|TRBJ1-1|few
CASSQRGNTEAFF
TGTGCCAGCAGTCAACGGGGAAACACTGAAGCTTTCTTT
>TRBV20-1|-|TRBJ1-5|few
CSARDRGGGLLANQPQHF
TGCAGTGCTAGAGATCGGGGAGGCGGGTTATTGGCCAATCAGCCCCAGCATTTT
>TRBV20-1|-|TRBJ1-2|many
CSAVAGPDYGYTF
TGCAGTGCGGTCGCGGGGCCGGACTATGGCTACACCTTC
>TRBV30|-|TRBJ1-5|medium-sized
CAWSVGHNQPQHF
TGTGCCTGGAGTGTAGGTCACAATCAGCCCCAGCATTTT
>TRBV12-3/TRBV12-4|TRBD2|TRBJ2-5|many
CASSPRTSGRGFGETQYF
TGTGCCAGCAGTCCTAGGACTAGCGGGAGGGGATTTGGAGAGACCCAGTACTTC
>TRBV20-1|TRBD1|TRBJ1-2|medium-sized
CSARTGTAEDGYTF
TGCAGTGCAAGAACTGGGACAGCCGAAGATGGCTACACCTTC
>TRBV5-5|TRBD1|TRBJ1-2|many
CASSPDRNYGYTF
TGTGCCAGCAGCCCGGACAGGAACTATGGCTACACCTTC
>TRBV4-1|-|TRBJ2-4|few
CASSLGPLTRNIQYF
TGCGCCAGCAGCTTAGGACCCCTCACGAGAAACATTCAGTACTTC
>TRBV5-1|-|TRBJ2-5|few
CASSLVGGQETQYF
TGCGCCAGCAGCTTGGTAGGGGGCCAAGAGACCCAGTACTTC
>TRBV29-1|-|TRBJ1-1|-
CSVEGGGEAFF
TGCAGCGTTGAAGGAGGGGGGGAAGCTTTCTTT
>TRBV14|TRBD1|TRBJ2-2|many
CASSQRGGPRAGELFF
TGTGCCAGCAGCCAAAGAGGGGGCCCCCGGGCCGGGGAGCTGTTTTTT